The sequence of this T cell receptor beta chain was determined in a study of T cells after yellow fever vaccination. Germline V gives CDR1 DFQATT, CDR2 SNEGSKA (reference sequence). With V trimmed by 0 bases and J by 0 bases, 6 bases remained unmatched. The CDR3 sequence is 17 residues long. A single record per CDR3 protein comes from TCRdb applying MiXCR to the 5' RACE reads. The data contain some 49,000 distinct CDR3 sequences, 5% to 8% of them singletons. Broader study findings: For sorted memory subsets on day 0, almost all vaccine-responding clonotypes were undetectable.

The table lists this clonotype with many counts. The source material was PBMCs, either bulk or a sorted T-cell subset (CD4+, CD8+, memory, or dextramer-sorted; not recorded which), sampled 45 days after the yellow fever booster vaccination. The chain links TRBV20-1 to TRBJ2-1; 9 bases are shared with TRBD2. The clonotype originates from a man between 25 and 39 years old who received the YFV17D yellow fever vaccine. The CDR3 loop is CSAREGGSGSSYNEQFF. DNA for the CDR3: TGCAGTGCTAGAGAGGGGGGTAGCGGGAGCTCCTACAATGAGCAGTTCTTC.